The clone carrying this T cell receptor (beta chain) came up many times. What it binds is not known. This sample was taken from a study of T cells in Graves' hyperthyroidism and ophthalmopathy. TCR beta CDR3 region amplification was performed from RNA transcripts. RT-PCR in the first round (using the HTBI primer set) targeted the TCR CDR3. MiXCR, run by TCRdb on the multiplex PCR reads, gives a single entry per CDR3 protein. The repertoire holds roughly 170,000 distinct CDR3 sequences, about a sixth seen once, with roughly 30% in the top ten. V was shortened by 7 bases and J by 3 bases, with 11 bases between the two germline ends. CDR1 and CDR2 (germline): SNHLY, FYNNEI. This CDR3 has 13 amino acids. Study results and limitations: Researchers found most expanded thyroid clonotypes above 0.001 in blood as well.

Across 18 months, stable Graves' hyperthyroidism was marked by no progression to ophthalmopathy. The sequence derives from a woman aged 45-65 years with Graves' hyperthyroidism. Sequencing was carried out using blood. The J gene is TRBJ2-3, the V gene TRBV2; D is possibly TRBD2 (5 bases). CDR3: CASNGVGTDTQYF. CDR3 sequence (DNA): TGTGCCAGCAACGGGGTCGGGACAGATACGCAGTATTTT.